This T cell receptor beta chain appears in the sequencing data of a study of blood T cell repertoires in COVID-19. The ends were cut back, 5 bases at V and 0 bases at J, with 10 bases in the middle. Germline CDR1 LNHDA, CDR2 SQIVND (reference sequence). This CDR3 contains 14 residues. Clones were read by immunoSEQ multiplex PCR, and TCRdb kept only the in-frame ones, dropping some. The sample yields roughly 150,000 clones, approximately 86% seen once. This clone showed up just once. The V call is TRBV19, the J call TRBJ2-5; D is perhaps TRBD1 (5 bases). The sample was peripheral blood. This clonotype was obtained from a man older than 75 with COVID-19, enrolled during active disease. The CDR3 region is CASSSRQYQETQYF. Here the CDR3 DNA reads TGTGCCAGTAGTTCCCGACAGTACCAAGAGACCCAGTACTTC.